Each of the 31 T cell receptor beta chains below was sequenced from the same sample in a study of cytomegalovirus exposure and HLA in healthy donors. The study ran its PCR with 60 Vbeta and 13 Jbeta primers. The assay was immunoSEQ multiplex PCR, and TCRdb's table has in-frame clones only and misses some. This sample yields some 190,000 clones, of which around 80% are seen a single time; roughly 1.5% belongs to the top ten. Sequencing was carried out using PBMCs. These receptor sequences come from a man aged 18 to 29 in good health and CMV-seronegative.

The chain couples TRBV4-1 to TRBJ1-1; D uncertain. V shed 0 bases and J shed 4 bases, with 12 bases lying between them. This CDR3 comprises 15 residues. Germline assignment: CDR1 MGHRA and CDR2 YSYEKL. CDR3 sequence: CASSQELSLFTEAFF. CDR3 DNA sequence: TGCGCCAGCAGCCAAGAATTGAGTTTGTTCACTGAAGCTTTCTTT.

This chain links TRBV18 with TRBJ2-3; tentative D call: TRBD1 (5 bases). The germline V gene encodes CDR1 KGHSH and CDR2 LQKENI. V was shortened by 6 bases and J by 2 bases, with 15 bases between the two germline ends. The CDR3 covers 15 residues. CDR3 loop: CASSPGQGATDTQYF. The CDR3 DNA reads TGTGCCAGCTCCCCAGGGCAGGGTGCCACAGATACGCAGTATTTT.

The DNA for the CDR3 is TGTGCCAGTAAGGTCAGGGGGAGTGAAATGAATTCACCCCTCCACTTT. Residues: CASKVRGSEMNSPLHF. The chain joins TRBV19 to TRBJ1-6, with 7 bases fitting TRBD1. This CDR3 contains 16 residues. Per the germline V gene, CDR1 is LNHDA and CDR2 is SQIVND (reference sequence). J gave up 7 bases and V 7 bases, and 13 bases lay outside the gene matches.

The chain recombines TRBV7-2 with TRBJ2-1; D remains ambiguous. The CDR3 consists of 14 residues. Germline CDR1 is SGHTA and CDR2 is FQGNSA. Trimming shortened V by 1 base and J by 3 bases, and 7 bases separated the two germline ends. CDR3 nucleotide sequence: TGTGCCAGCAGCTTAGTGACAATCTACAATGAGCAGTTCTTC. This codes for CASSLVTIYNEQFF.

The chain has TRBV2 and TRBJ2-7; TRBD1 matches 11 bases. The CDR3 totals 14 residues. Trimming at V came to 6 bases and at J to 4 bases, leaving 5 bases not matched to a gene. Looked up from germline, CDR1 is SNHLY and CDR2 is FYNNEI. CDR3 region: CASRGQGVGYEQYF. The CDR3 nucleotides read TGTGCCAGCAGGGGACAGGGGGTGGGATACGAGCAGTACTTC.

V usage is TRBV7-2 and J usage is TRBJ2-5; a weak D match, TRBD1 (6 bases). CDR3 length: 13 residues. V dropped 0 bases and J dropped 4 bases, with 6 bases sitting between them. Germline loops: CDR1 SGHTA, CDR2 FQGNSA. The DNA for the CDR3 is TGTGCCAGCAGCTTAGCCAGGGGAGAGACCCAGTACTTC. Protein sequence: CASSLARGETQYF.

This clone was detected a few times. This chain uses TRBV18 with TRBJ1-2, with D possibly being TRBD1 (5 bases). Germline CDR1 reads KGHSH; CDR2 reads LQKENI. CDR3 length: 14 amino acids. Trimming cost V 2 bases and J 6 bases, with 13 bases left between them. The CDR3 here is CASSPTGRADGYTF. CDR3 sequence (DNA): TGTGCCAGCTCACCAACAGGACGGGCGGATGGCTACACCTTC.

This chain uses TRBV10-3 with TRBJ2-3, with D possibly being TRBD1 (6 bases). Trimming stripped 7 bases from V and 3 bases from J, with 20 bases between. The germline gives CDR1 ENHRY, CDR2 SYGVKD. The CDR3 is made up of 16 amino acids. The chain's CDR3 is CAINDPGVGGTDTQYF. The CDR3 DNA follows: TGTGCCATCAATGACCCAGGGGTAGGTGGGACAGATACGCAGTATTTT.

V and J are TRBV30 and TRBJ1-1; possible D gene TRBD1, 5 bases. Trimming left V 0 bases short and J 6 bases short, with 14 bases between. There are 14 residues in the CDR3. Germline V gene lookup returns CDR1 GTSNPN and CDR2 SVGIG (reference sequence). The CDR3 protein is CAWSVPGSRAEAFF. The CDR3 DNA is TGTGCCTGGAGTGTACCTGGCTCCAGGGCTGAAGCTTTCTTT.

V gene TRBV19 combines with J gene TRBJ1-5; D perhaps matches TRBD1 (6 bases). Trimming removed 7 bases at V and 6 bases at J, with 13 bases between. Germline CDR1 and CDR2: LNHDA and SQIVND (reference sequence). This CDR3 spans 13 amino acids. The CDR3 bases are TGTGCCAGTAAAGGGACATCCCGTCAGCCCCAGCATTTT. This codes for CASKGTSRQPQHF.

For the CDR3, the DNA is TGTGCCAGCAGGGACAGGGGTAGGGTGCAGCCCCAGCATTTT. It is translated as CASRDRGRVQPQHF. The chain couples TRBV5-6 to TRBJ1-5; TRBD1 matches 9 bases. The CDR3 runs to 14 residues. CDR1 and CDR2 from the germline V gene are SGHDT and YYEEEE. V was clipped by 5 bases and J by 7 bases; unmatched bases: 7.

This chain links TRBV9 with TRBJ2-1; 8 bases are shared with TRBD2. CDR3 length: 15 amino acids. V shed 2 bases, J shed 0 bases, and the junction held 1 base outside the gene matches. The germline V gene encodes CDR1 SGDLS and CDR2 YYNGEE. CDR3 sequence reads: CASSVLAGSYNEQFF. As DNA, the CDR3 is TGTGCCAGCAGCGTCCTAGCGGGCTCCTACAATGAGCAGTTCTTC.

The chain joins TRBV9 to TRBJ1-2; 9 bases match TRBD1. In germline, CDR1 is SGDLS, CDR2 YYNGEE. V gave up 4 bases and J gave up 9 bases; unmatched junction bases: 16. This CDR3 spans 16 amino acids. The CDR3 DNA follows: TGTGCCAGCAGCCCCGAGCCGGGACAGGGTGAGCATCGCTACACCTTC. Translating it yields CASSPEPGQGEHRYTF.

This clone appeared a few times. The chain has TRBV6-1 and TRBJ2-4; TRBD2 is a possible D gene (6 bases). CDR1 and CDR2 from the germline V gene are MNHNS and SASEGT. The V end was cut by 2 bases, the J end by 2 bases, with 16 bases between. The CDR3 runs to 17 residues. The CDR3 is CASSERPGEVSKNIQYF. CDR3 sequence (DNA): TGTGCCAGCAGTGAAAGGCCGGGGGAGGTATCCAAAAACATTCAGTACTTC.

The chain has TRBV5-8 and TRBJ2-1, with 9 nucleotides matching TRBD2. V trimming: 3 bases; J trimming: 0 bases; junction bases outside the gene matches: 4. This CDR3 has 16 residues. CDR1 SGHTS and CDR2 YDEGEE come from the germline V gene. CDR3 bases: TGTGCCAGCAGCTGGCGGGGGGGGAGCTCCTACAATGAGCAGTTCTTC. As protein: CASSWRGGSSYNEQFF.

J is TRBJ2-7 and V is TRBV28; 16 bases align to TRBD2. The CDR3 runs to 18 residues. V dropped 6 bases and J dropped 2; count of bases not matched to a gene: 10. Germline V gives CDR1 MDHEN, CDR2 SYDVKM. The DNA for the CDR3 is TGTGCCAGCAGGGTAACCGGGACTAGCGGGAGGGCCCCCTACGAGCAGTACTTC. Translating gives CASRVTGTSGRAPYEQYF.

The chain recombines TRBV5-5 with TRBJ2-7; maybe TRBD2 (6 bases). The germline gives CDR1 SGHKS, CDR2 YYEKEE (reference sequence). The ends were cut back, 2 bases at V and 3 bases at J, with 12 bases in the middle. There are 14 residues in the CDR3. This CDR3 is CASSFNGGNYEQYF. The CDR3 region has the DNA TGTGCCAGCAGCTTCAACGGAGGGAACTACGAGCAGTACTTC.

This chain joins TRBV13 and TRBJ2-3; 15 bases are shared with TRBD2. The CDR3 contains 18 residues. Unmatched junction bases numbered 11, after V lost 5 bases and J lost 5 bases. The germline gives CDR1 PRHDT, CDR2 FYEKMQ (reference sequence). This chain's CDR3 is CASSGEGTSGRSRDTQYF. CDR3 in DNA: TGTGCCAGCAGCGGCGAAGGGACTAGCGGGAGGTCCAGAGATACGCAGTATTTT.

This clone was seen a handful of times. The chain uses TRBV30 and TRBJ2-2; 7 nucleotides agree with TRBD1. This CDR3 is 12 amino acids long. J lost 12 bases, V lost 1 base, and 5 bases had no gene match. Germline CDR1 reads GTSNPN; CDR2 reads SVGIG (reference sequence). CDR3 DNA: TGTGCCTGGAGTGCCGACAGGGAGAAGCTGTTTTTT. It encodes CAWSADREKLFF.

The genes are TRBV19 and TRBJ2-3; 11 bases match TRBD1. The CDR3 consists of 13 residues. Looked up from germline, CDR1 is LNHDA and CDR2 is SQIVND (reference sequence). The V segment lost 7 bases and the J segment 7 bases; nucleotides outside the gene matches: 4. CDR3 region: CASTGTGGNTQYF. In nucleotides, the CDR3 is TGTGCCAGTACCGGGACAGGGGGAAATACGCAGTATTTT. Using reference TRBV19 and TRBJ2-3 for the parts outside the CDR3, the full variable domain is DGGITQSPKYLFRKEGQNVTLSCEQNLNHDAMYWYRQDPGQGLRLIYYSQIVNDFQKGDIAEGYSVSREKKESFPLTVTSAQKNPTAFYLCASTGTGGNTQYFGPGTRLTVL.

The chain joins TRBV9 to TRBJ2-7; 9 nucleotides agree with TRBD2. V lost 0 bases and J lost 2; bases outside the gene matches: 3. The CDR3 is made up of 15 amino acids. Looked up from germline, CDR1 is SGDLS and CDR2 is YYNGEE. The CDR3 DNA follows: TGTGCCAGCAGCGTAGGTAGCGGGAGAGCCTACGAGCAGTACTTC. Its protein product is CASSVGSGRAYEQYF.

This clone was detected only a few times. The V and J genes are TRBV28 and TRBJ1-2, with 7 bases matching TRBD1. The V segment lost 5 bases and the J segment 7 bases; nucleotides outside the gene matches: 4. The CDR3 has 12 residues. Germline V gene lookup returns CDR1 MDHEN and CDR2 SYDVKM. The CDR3 coding sequence is TGTGCCAGCAGTACAGGGGTTCGTGGCTACACCTTC. Its protein is CASSTGVRGYTF.

Comments on this clone: A read error may produce the germline difference seen at one junction end. J is TRBJ2-2 and V is TRBV5-1; 9 bases align to TRBD1. Germline loops: CDR1 SGHRS, CDR2 YFSETQ. CDR3 length: 15 residues. The DNA for the CDR3 is TGTGCCAGCAGCTTGGGACAGGGAGTGGCCGGGGAGCTGTTTTTT. Its translation: CASSLGQGVAGELFF.

The chain uses TRBV5-1 and TRBJ2-7; tentatively, D is TRBD1 (5 bases). The CDR3 loop spans 15 amino acids. V lost 4 bases and J 5 bases, leaving 19 bases between the germline ends. Per the germline V gene, CDR1 is SGHRS and CDR2 is YFSETQ. CDR3 region: CASSVAPGQYNEQYF. CDR3 nucleotide sequence: TGCGCCAGCAGCGTGGCCCCAGGGCAATATAACGAGCAGTACTTC.

This clone has more than one count but fewer than ten. The chain carries TRBV5-1 and TRBJ2-1, with 9 bases that match TRBD2. J gave up 7 bases and V 7 bases, and 9 bases lay outside the gene matches. Germline V gene lookup returns CDR1 SGHRS and CDR2 YFSETQ. The CDR3 runs to 14 residues. The CDR3 spells CASEAGGGGNEQFF. The CDR3 bases are TGCGCCAGCGAAGCGGGGGGAGGTGGGAATGAGCAGTTCTTC.

The chain joins TRBV5-4 to TRBJ1-1, with 10 bases identical to TRBD1. Trimming at V came to 1 base and at J to 1 base, leaving 7 bases not matched to a gene. The CDR3 length is 17 residues. Germline assignment: CDR1 SGHNT and CDR2 YYREEE (reference sequence). Here the CDR3 DNA reads TGTGCCAGCAGCTTGTACCGGACAGGGGGACCGAACACTGAAGCTTTCTTT. Translated, it gives CASSLYRTGGPNTEAFF.

The V and J genes are TRBV28 and TRBJ2-2; TRBD1 agrees at 9 bases. The CDR3 covers 18 residues. V trimming: 5 bases; J trimming: 5 bases; junction bases outside the gene matches: 15. The germline V gene has CDR1 MDHEN and CDR2 SYDVKM. This CDR3 reads CASSLHPTGGASTGELFF. CDR3 coding DNA: TGTGCCAGCAGTCTCCACCCCACAGGGGGCGCAAGTACCGGGGAGCTGTTTTTT.

This clone came up a few times. The rearrangement links TRBV12-2 to TRBJ1-2. TRBV12-2 is annotated as a pseudogene. The CDR3 spans 14 residues. The CDR3 sequence is CASRLGGRSYGYTF. CDR3 coding DNA: TGTGCAAGTCGCTTGGGGGGGCGGTCCTATGGCTACACCTTC.

V gene TRBV27 combines with J gene TRBJ2-7; TRBD1 matches at 7 bases. The CDR3 extends over 16 amino acids. J was trimmed by 3 bases and V by 5 bases; bases with no gene match: 13. Germline CDR1 is MNHEY and CDR2 is SMNVEV (reference sequence). CDR3 DNA sequence: TGTGCCAGCAGTCCCTCCTTCGGACAGGAAGACTACGAGCAGTACTTC. Its protein product is CASSPSFGQEDYEQYF.

The chain links TRBV28 to TRBJ2-2; a weak D match, TRBD2 (6 bases). V was pared by 4 bases and J by 2 bases, with 17 bases between. Germline V gives CDR1 MDHEN, CDR2 SYDVKM. The CDR3 is 17 amino acids. As DNA, the CDR3 is TGTGCCAGCAGTTCCGCCGGCGGGGTACTTAACACCGGGGAGCTGTTTTTT. This codes for CASSSAGGVLNTGELFF.

This clone was seen a single time. The chain joins TRBV30 to TRBJ1-1, with 8 positions matching TRBD1. Germline V gene sequence: CDR1 GTSNPN, CDR2 SVGIG (reference sequence). This CDR3 comprises 13 residues. The junction had 3 bases not matched to a gene; V was cut back by 3 bases and J by 3 bases. CDR3 bases: TGTGCCTGGAGGAGACAGGGGCACACTGAAGCTTTCTTT. This translates into CAWRRQGHTEAFF.